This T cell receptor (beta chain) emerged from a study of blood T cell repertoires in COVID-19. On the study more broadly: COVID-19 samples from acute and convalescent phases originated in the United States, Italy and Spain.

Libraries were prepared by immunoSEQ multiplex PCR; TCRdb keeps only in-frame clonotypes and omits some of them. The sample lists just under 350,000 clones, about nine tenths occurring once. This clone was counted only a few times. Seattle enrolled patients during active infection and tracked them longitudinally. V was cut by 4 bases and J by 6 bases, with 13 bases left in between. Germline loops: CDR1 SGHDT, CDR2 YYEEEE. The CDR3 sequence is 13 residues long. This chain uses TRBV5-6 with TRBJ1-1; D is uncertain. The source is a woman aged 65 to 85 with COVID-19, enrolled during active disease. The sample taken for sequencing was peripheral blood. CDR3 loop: CASSGGLGPEAFF. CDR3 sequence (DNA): TGTGCCAGCAGCGGAGGACTTGGACCTGAAGCTTTCTTT.